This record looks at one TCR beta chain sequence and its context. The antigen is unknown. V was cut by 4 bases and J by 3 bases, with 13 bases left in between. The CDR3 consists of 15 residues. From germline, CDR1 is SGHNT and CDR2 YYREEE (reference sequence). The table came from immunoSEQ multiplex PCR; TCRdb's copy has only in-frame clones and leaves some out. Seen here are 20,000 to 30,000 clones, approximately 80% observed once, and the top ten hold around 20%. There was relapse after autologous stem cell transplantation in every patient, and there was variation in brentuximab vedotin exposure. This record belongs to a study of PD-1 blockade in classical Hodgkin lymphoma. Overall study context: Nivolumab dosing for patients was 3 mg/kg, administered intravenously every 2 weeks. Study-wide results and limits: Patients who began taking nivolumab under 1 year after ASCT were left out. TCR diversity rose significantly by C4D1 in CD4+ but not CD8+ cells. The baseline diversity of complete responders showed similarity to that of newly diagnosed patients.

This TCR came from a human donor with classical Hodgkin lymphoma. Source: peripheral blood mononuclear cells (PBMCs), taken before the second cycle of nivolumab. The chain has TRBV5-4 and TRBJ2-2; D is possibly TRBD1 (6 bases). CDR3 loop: CASSRAGDDTGELFF. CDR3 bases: TGTGCCAGCAGCCGGGCAGGGGACGACACCGGGGAGCTGTTTTTT.